These T cell receptor beta chains were read from a single sample in a study of shared clonotypes between healthy human individuals. Clones were read by immunoSEQ multiplex PCR, and TCRdb kept only the in-frame ones, dropping some. The repertoire consists of hundreds of thousands of clones, with 96% occurring once and the leading ten covering 0.2% to 0.25%. The specimen sequenced was naive CD8+ T cells sorted from blood. Receptors originate from a man aged 30 to 39 in good health. CDR3s include the opening cysteine and the closing phenylalanine or tryptophan. The size of a clone is reported for some rows only, either as once, few or many, or as a class for expanded clones.

NA | TRBJ2-3 | TRBV28 | CASSLLGAADTQYF
NA | TRBJ2-7 | TRBV13 | CASSFGSSYEQYF
NA | TRBJ1-4 | TRBV19 | CASSMYGGMAEKLFF
NA | TRBJ1-2 | TRBV27 | CASSFVRTLNYGYTF
once | TRBJ2-3 | TRBV29-1 | CSVVIRGAGTDTQYF
NA | TRBJ2-1 | TRBV19 | CASSARLYNEQFF
few | TRBJ2-5 | TRBV7-7 | CASSPSRAGRETQYF
NA | TRBJ2-2 | TRBV14 | CASSQLAGEATGELFF
NA | TRBJ1-5 | TRBV7-9 | CASSLGRGQPQHF
NA | TRBJ1-5 | TRBV28 | CASTPTGEGNQPQHF
NA | TRBJ2-5 | TRBV5-6 | CASSPTLQETQYF
NA | TRBJ2-7 | TRBV18 | CASSPLNLASSSYEQYF
NA | TRBJ2-7 | TRBV9 | CASSTGQGAYEQYF
NA | TRBJ1-5 | TRBV19 | CASSIWGSSRAQHF
NA | TRBJ2-5 | TRBV6-1 | CASSVRLRETQYF
NA | TRBJ1-5 | TRBV15 | CATSRDTRSSNQPQHF
NA | TRBJ1-2 | TRBV28 | CASSGDSYGYTF
NA | TRBJ1-2 | TRBV19 | CASSIFSNSYGYTF
NA | TRBJ2-6 | TRBV29-1 | CSVVGRGRLGANVLTF
NA | TRBJ2-5 | TRBV7-9 | CASSATEGSETQYF
NA | TRBJ1-2 | TRBV11-2 | CASSLYLTPGYGYTF
NA | TRBJ2-7 | TRBV21-1 | CASSKDGAHSYEQYF
NA | TRBJ2-7 | TRBV11-2 | CASSFATGITSYEQYF
NA | TRBJ1-1 | TRBV28 | CASSLRGLDTEAFF
NA | TRBJ2-7 | TRBV27 | CASSPRTAYYYEQYF
NA | TRBJ2-7 | TRBV6-5 | CASSYLTGEREQYF